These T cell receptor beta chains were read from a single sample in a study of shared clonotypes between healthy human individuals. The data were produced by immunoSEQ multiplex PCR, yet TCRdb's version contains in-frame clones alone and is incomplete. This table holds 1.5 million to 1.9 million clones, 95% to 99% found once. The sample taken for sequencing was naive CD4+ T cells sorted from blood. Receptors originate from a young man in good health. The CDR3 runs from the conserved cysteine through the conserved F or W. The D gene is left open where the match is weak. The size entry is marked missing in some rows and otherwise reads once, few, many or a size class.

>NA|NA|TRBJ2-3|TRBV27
TGTGCCAGCAGTTTTGTGGCAGATACGCAGTATTTT
CASSFVADTQYF
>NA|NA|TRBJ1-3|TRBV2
TGTGCCAGCAGTGCACTTCAGGGCTCTGGAAACACCATATATTTT
CASSALQGSGNTIYF
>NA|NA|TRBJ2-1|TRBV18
TGTGCCAGCTCACAAGACGGCAATGAGCAGTTCTTC
CASSQDGNEQFF
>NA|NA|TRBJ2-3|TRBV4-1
TGCGCCAGCAGCCAAGAAAGTCGGACTAGCACAGATACGCAGTATTTT
CASSQESRTSTDTQYF
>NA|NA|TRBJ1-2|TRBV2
TGTGCCAGCATTTACTTGGGGGGGGCTAACTATGGCTACACCTTC
CASIYLGGANYGYTF
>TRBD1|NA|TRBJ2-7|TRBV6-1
TGTGCCAGCATCAAAGCCTGGACAGGTCCCTACGAGCAGTACTTC
CASIKAWTGPYEQYF
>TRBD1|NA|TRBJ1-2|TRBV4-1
TGCGCCAGCAGCTACCGGACAGGGAGTATAGATGGCTACACCTTC
CASSYRTGSIDGYTF
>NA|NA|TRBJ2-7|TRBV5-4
TGTGCCAGCAGGGCCGAGGGGGGAGCCTACGAGCAGTACTTC
CASRAEGGAYEQYF
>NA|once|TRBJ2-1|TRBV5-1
TGCGCCAGCAGCTTGGACCCGAGCAATGAGCAGTTCTTC
CASSLDPSNEQFF
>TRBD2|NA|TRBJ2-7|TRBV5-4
TGTGCCAGCAGCAGCGGGGCCGGCCAGTTCTACGAGCAGTACTTC
CASSSGAGQFYEQYF
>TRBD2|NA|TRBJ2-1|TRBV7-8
TGTGCCAGCAGCTTAGCACTAGCGGGCTCCTACAATGAGCAGTTCTTC
CASSLALAGSYNEQFF
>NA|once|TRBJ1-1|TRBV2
TGTGCCAGCACGGGGCAGGGGAACACTGAAGCTTTCTTT
CASTGQGNTEAFF
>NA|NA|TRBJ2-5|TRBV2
TGTGCCAGCATAGGACAGCAAGAGACCCAGTACTTC
CASIGQQETQYF
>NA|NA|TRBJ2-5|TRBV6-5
TGTGCCAGCAGTTCCAATCCGGGACGGCTACAAGAGACCCAGTACTTC
CASSSNPGRLQETQYF
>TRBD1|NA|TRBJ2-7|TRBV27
TGTGCCAGCAGTAATCCGCCGGGACAGGGGGACGAGCAGTACTTC
CASSNPPGQGDEQYF
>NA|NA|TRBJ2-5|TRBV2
TGTGCCAGCAGTGATTTGTCTTCAACAGGGACCCAGTACTTC
CASSDLSSTGTQYF
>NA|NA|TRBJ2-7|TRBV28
TGTGCCAGCATGGGGGGCTCGGCGGGCTACGAGCAGTACTTC
CASMGGSAGYEQYF
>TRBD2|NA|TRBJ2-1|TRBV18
TGTGCCAGCTCACCCCTAAGACAGGTTCGGACTAGCGGGCCCCACCTTGGGGGTGAGCAGTTCTTC
CASSPLRQVRTSGPHLGGEQFF
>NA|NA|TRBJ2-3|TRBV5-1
TGCGCCAGCAGCCGGTGGGACGTTACAGGGAGCACAGATACGCAGTATTTT
CASSRWDVTGSTDTQYF
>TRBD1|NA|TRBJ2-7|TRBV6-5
TGTGCCAGCAGTTACCTCCGGGACAGGTCCTACGAGCAGTACTTC
CASSYLRDRSYEQYF
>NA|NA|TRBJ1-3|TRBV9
TGTGCCAGCGACTCGCCTGGAAACACCATATATTTT
CASDSPGNTIYF
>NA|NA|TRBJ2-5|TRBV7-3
TGTGCCAGCAGCTTAAGTTCCACTAGTGGGGAGACCCAGTACTTC
CASSLSSTSGETQYF
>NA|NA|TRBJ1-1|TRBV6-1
TGTGCCAGCAGGCGGGGGATTCGAACTGAAGCTTTCTTT
CASRRGIRTEAFF
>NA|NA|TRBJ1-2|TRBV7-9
TGTGCCAGCAGCCCCCCGAGGACAGTTTATGGCTACACCTTC
CASSPPRTVYGYTF
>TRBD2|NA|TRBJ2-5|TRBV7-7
TGTGCTAGCAGCGGAGGACTAGCGACAGTCGGGACCCAGTACTTC
CASSGGLATVGTQYF
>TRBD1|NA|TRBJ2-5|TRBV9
TGTGCCAGCAGCGTAGGCGGACAGGGGCAAGAGACCCAGTACTTC
CASSVGGQGQETQYF
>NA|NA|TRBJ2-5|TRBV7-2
TGTGCCAGCAGCCGACAGGTGTTCCAAGAGACCCAGTACTTC
CASSRQVFQETQYF
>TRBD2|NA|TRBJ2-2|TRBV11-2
TGTGCCAGCAGCTCCCTAGCGGGCACCGGGGAGCTGTTTTTT
CASSSLAGTGELFF
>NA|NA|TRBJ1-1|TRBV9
TGTGCCAGCAGCGGAAACCTACAGGGCTTGCGGACCGCTTTCTTT
CASSGNLQGLRTAFF
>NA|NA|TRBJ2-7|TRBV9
TGTGCCAGCAGCGTATCGGTAGCCTACGGCCACGAGCAGTACTTC
CASSVSVAYGHEQYF
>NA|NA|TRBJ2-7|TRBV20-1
TGCAGTGCGGACCGGTCTTACGAGCAGTACTTC
CSADRSYEQYF
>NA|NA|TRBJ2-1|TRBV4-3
TGCGCCAGCAGCCAGACAGTCCTATCCAGCTCCTACAATGAGCAGTTCTTC
CASSQTVLSSSYNEQFF
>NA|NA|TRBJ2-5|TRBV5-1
TGCGCCAGCAATCAAGGGTACCAAGAGACCCAGTACTTC
CASNQGYQETQYF
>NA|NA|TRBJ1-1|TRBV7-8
TGTGCCAGCAGCTTGGCGGTTGGCAGGGCTTTCTTT
CASSLAVGRAFF
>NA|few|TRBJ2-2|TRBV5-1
TGCGCCAGCAGTCAACTCGGGGCGGGGAACACCGGGGAGCTGTTTTTT
CASSQLGAGNTGELFF
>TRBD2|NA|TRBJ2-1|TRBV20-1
TGCAGTGGAGGGGAGGGCAATGAGCAGTTCTTC
CSGGEGNEQFF
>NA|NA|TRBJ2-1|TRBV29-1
TGCAGCGTTGATTTCGGACGGGGCAATGAGCAGTTCTTC
CSVDFGRGNEQFF
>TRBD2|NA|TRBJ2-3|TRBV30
TGTGCCTGGAGTGTAGCGGGAGGTGCTACGCAGTATTTT
CAWSVAGGATQYF
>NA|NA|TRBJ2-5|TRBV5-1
TGCGCCAGCAGCTTGAACGGGGAGACCCAGTACTTC
CASSLNGETQYF
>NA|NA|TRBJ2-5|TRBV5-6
TGTGCCAGCAGCTTGGAGGGCCTCGAGACCCAGTACTTC
CASSLEGLETQYF